This entry lists 5 T cell receptor beta chains sequenced from one sample in a study of graft-versus-host responses after intestinal transplantation. Profiled with immunoSEQ multiplex PCR; TCRdb holds only in-frame clones, not every one. The data show about 130,000 clones, around 90% seen once. The antigens these receptors bind are not known. This material consisted of unstimulated CD4+ T cells sorted from spleen or lymph node cells, taken before intestinal transplant. The source is a human donor who received an intestinal transplant.

The CDR3 nucleotides read TGTGCCAGCAAGGCCTCCTCGGGGGATGGCTACACCTTC. This gives the protein CASKASSGDGYTF. The J gene is TRBJ1-2, the V gene TRBV14; D possibly corresponds to TRBD1 (5 bases). Germline CDR1 SGHDN, CDR2 FVKESK. V lost 7 bases and J lost 6, with 15 bases in between. This CDR3 is built from 13 residues.

The J gene is TRBJ2-1, the V gene TRBV19; 9 nucleotides match TRBD1. The CDR3 covers 16 residues. Germline values: CDR1 LNHDA, CDR2 SQIVND (reference sequence). V gave up 4 bases and J gave up 6 bases; unmatched junction bases: 10. The CDR3 region is CASSTIQGARGNEQFF. Written as DNA, the CDR3 is TGTGCCAGTAGTACAATACAGGGGGCGCGAGGCAATGAGCAGTTCTTC.

This chain uses TRBV6-6 with TRBJ2-7; unclear D gene. Germline CDR1 MNHNY, CDR2 SVGAGI (reference sequence). The CDR3 sequence is 14 residues long. V shed 0 bases and J shed 3 bases, with 9 bases lying between them. The CDR3 loop is CASSYSARYYEQYF. The DNA of the CDR3 is TGTGCCAGCAGTTACTCGGCCAGGTACTACGAGCAGTACTTC.

V gene TRBV6-6 combines with J gene TRBJ1-1; 9 bases are a match to TRBD1. Trimming took 7 bases from V and 1 from J; bases not matched to a gene: 10. The germline CDR1 and CDR2 sequences are MNHNY and SVGAGI (reference sequence). CDR3 length: 16 amino acids. CDR3 loop: CASIGTGKWGNTEAFF. CDR3 bases: TGTGCCAGCATCGGGACAGGGAAATGGGGGAACACTGAAGCTTTCTTT.

The V gene is TRBV7-9, the J gene TRBJ2-1, with D unresolved. The CDR3 runs 14 residues. Trimming pared 2 bases from V and 4 bases from J, leaving 9 bases between. Germline assignment: CDR1 SEHNR and CDR2 FQNEAQ (reference sequence). The CDR3 reads CASSLNSLYNEQFF. The CDR3 coding sequence is TGTGCCAGCAGCTTAAACAGTTTATACAATGAGCAGTTCTTC.